Listed here are 17 T cell receptor beta chains from one sample, sequenced in a study of T cell changes during pregnancy in multiple sclerosis. The method was immunoSEQ multiplex PCR; TCRdb's version includes in-frame clones alone and lacks a portion of them. The sample yields more than 50,000 clones, over 85% seen once. Sequenced here: peripheral blood, sampled in the first trimester of pregnancy. The receptor set was obtained from a female donor in good health, enrolled as a control in a pregnancy study.

V is TRBV6-1 and J is TRBJ1-2; unclear D gene. The CDR3 has 12 amino acids. V shed 8 bases and J shed 4 bases, with 11 bases lying between them. Germline-derived CDR1 and CDR2 are MNHNS and SASEGT. CDR3 nucleotides: TGTGCCAGCGGTCTGACATCCTATGGCTACACCTTC. Its translation is CASGLTSYGYTF.

This chain joins TRBV19 and TRBJ1-6; 9 bases line up with TRBD1. The V gene's germline CDR1 is LNHDA and CDR2 SQIVND (reference sequence). Trimming took 6 bases from V and 4 from J; bases not matched to a gene: 4. This CDR3 has 15 residues. The CDR3 loop is CASREDRGYNSPLHF. The CDR3 DNA reads TGTGCCAGTAGGGAGGACAGGGGTTATAATTCACCCCTCCACTTT.

The chain combines TRBV4-2 with TRBJ1-1, with D maybe TRBD1 (6 bases). Per germline, CDR1 LGHNA and CDR2 YNFKEQ. V was trimmed by 0 bases and J by 5 bases, leaving 13 bases between them. CDR3 length equals 15 residues. The CDR3 DNA is TGTGCCAGCAGCCAAGAAGGGGGGGCGGGGACTGAAGCTTTCTTT. Encoded protein: CASSQEGGAGTEAFF.

The chain employs TRBV5-1 and TRBJ2-7; D is possibly TRBD1 (6 bases). Germline CDR1 is SGHRS and CDR2 is YFSETQ. The CDR3 totals 15 residues. V lost 2 bases and J lost 2, with 14 bases in between. The CDR3 reads CASSFAGTNPYEQYF. CDR3 nucleotide sequence: TGCGCCAGCAGCTTTGCCGGGACAAATCCCTACGAGCAGTACTTC.

This rearrangement joins TRBV7-3 to TRBJ2-1; D may be TRBD2 (6 bases). The germline V and J ends were trimmed by 3 bases and 4 bases, with 13 bases remaining between them. Germline assignment: CDR1 SGHTA and CDR2 FQGTGA. The CDR3 is 15 amino acids. Here the CDR3 DNA reads TGTGCCAGCAGCTTGGGCGGGGATACTTACAATGAGCAGTTCTTC. Encoded protein: CASSLGGDTYNEQFF. The full variable domain, with the rest looked up from reference TRBV7-3 and TRBJ2-1, is GAGVSQTPSNKVTEKGKYVELRCDPISGHTALYWYRQSLGQGPEFLIYFQGTGAADDSGLPNDRFFAVRPEGSVSTLKIQRTERGDSAVYLCASSLGGDTYNEQFFGPGTRLTVL.

DNA for the CDR3: TGCGCCAGCAGCTCAGGGAACACTGAAGCTTTCTTT. This gives the protein CASSSGNTEAFF. The chain couples TRBV5-1 to TRBJ1-1; D is ambiguous. Trimming stripped 3 bases from V and 1 base from J, with 4 bases between. CDR3 length equals 12 residues. Germline-derived CDR1 and CDR2 are SGHRS and YFSETQ.

The chain couples TRBV4-3 to TRBJ2-2; tentative D call: TRBD1 (5 bases). Trimming removed 2 bases from V and 6 bases from J, with 7 bases in between. The CDR3 spans 13 residues. The V gene's germline CDR1 is LGHNA and CDR2 YSLEER. The CDR3: CASSQSRAGELFF. As DNA, the CDR3 is TGCGCCAGCAGCCAAAGCAGGGCCGGGGAGCTGTTTTTT.

V and J are TRBV28 and TRBJ1-2; tentatively, D is TRBD1 (5 bases). Germline V lookup: CDR1 MDHEN, CDR2 SYDVKM. The CDR3 extends over 13 amino acids. The V and J ends lost 7 bases and 8 bases respectively, with 17 bases between them. The CDR3 here is CASKSQGFYGYTF. The DNA for the CDR3 is TGTGCCAGCAAGAGCCAGGGTTTCTACGGCTACACCTTC.

This rearrangement joins TRBV28 to TRBJ1-1; D call uncertain. The CDR3 covers 12 residues. The V gene lost 5 bases and the J gene lost 0 bases, with 4 bases spanning the gap. Germline V gives CDR1 MDHEN, CDR2 SYDVKM. The CDR3 sequence is CASSPMNTEAFF. As DNA, the CDR3 is TGTGCCAGCAGTCCCATGAACACTGAAGCTTTCTTT. The full variable domain, with the rest looked up from reference TRBV28 and TRBJ1-1, is DVKVTQSSRYLVKRTGEKVFLECVQDMDHENMFWYRQDPGLGLRLIYFSYDVKMKEKGDIPEGYSVSREKKERFSLILESASTNQTSMYLCASSPMNTEAFFGQGTRLTVV.

V is TRBV7-2 and J is TRBJ1-2; D is unresolved. Germline lookup yields CDR1 SGHTA and CDR2 FQGNSA. The CDR3 totals 13 residues. Trimming stripped 3 bases from V and 2 bases from J, with 7 bases between. CDR3 nucleotide sequence: TGTGCCAGCAGCTTCGACGGGAACTATGGCTACACCTTC. Translation: CASSFDGNYGYTF.

There are many counts of this clone. CDR3 in DNA: TGTGCCAGCAGTTTAGGGGACAGGGGAATGTCCTACGAGCAGTACTTC. Translated: CASSLGDRGMSYEQYF. The rearrangement uses TRBV27 and TRBJ2-7; TRBD1 matches at 10 bases. Germline CDR1 is MNHEY and CDR2 is SMNVEV (reference sequence). The CDR3 runs to 16 residues. V lost 2 bases and J lost 1; bases outside the gene matches: 5.

Details on this clone: The junction and the germline gene differ at one end; a read error may be behind it. This chain joins TRBV7-7 and TRBJ2-2, with D tentatively TRBD1 (6 bases). CDR3 length: 12 amino acids. Germline lookup yields CDR1 SSHAT and CDR2 FNYEAQ (reference sequence). Here the CDR3 DNA reads TGTGCTAGCACCAGGGGTGCCGGGGAGCTGTTTTTT. Translation gives CASTRGAGELFF.

CDR3: CASSLSDRVWSPLHF. The CDR3, as DNA: TGTGCCAGCAGTTTGTCGGACAGGGTTTGGTCACCCCTCCACTTT. V and J are TRBV27 and TRBJ1-6; 8 nucleotides line up with TRBD1. V lost 3 bases to trimming and J lost 10 bases; unmatched junction nucleotides: 8. The CDR3 consists of 15 residues. Per the germline V gene, CDR1 is MNHEY and CDR2 is SMNVEV (reference sequence).

The chain has TRBV29-1 and TRBJ2-3, with 9 bases matching TRBD2. This CDR3 comprises 14 residues. After removal of 3 bases from V and 1 base from J, the junction contained 2 bases not matched to a gene. Germline-derived CDR1 and CDR2 are SQVTM and ANQGSEA. The CDR3 DNA is TGCAGCGTTGACCTAGCGGGGCGCACAGATACGCAGTATTTT. This encodes CSVDLAGRTDTQYF.

The J gene is TRBJ1-4, the V gene TRBV5-4; 8 bases are shared with TRBD1. Germline CDR1 is SGHNT and CDR2 is YYREEE (reference sequence). V gave up 5 bases and J gave up 5 bases; unmatched junction bases: 5. The length of the CDR3 is 14 residues. DNA for the CDR3: TGTGCCAGCAGTCGGACAGGGACGAATGAAAAACTGTTTTTT. Translating it yields CASSRTGTNEKLFF.

The chain combines TRBV28 with TRBJ1-1; the D gene is possibly TRBD1 (5 bases). The CDR3 is 15 amino acids. Trimming removed 4 bases from V and 4 bases from J, with 16 bases in between. The V gene's germline CDR1 is MDHEN and CDR2 SYDVKM. CDR3 in amino acids: CASSSRQWGGTEAFF. The CDR3 coding sequence is TGTGCCAGCAGTTCCCGACAGTGGGGAGGCACTGAAGCTTTCTTT.

The chain has TRBV27 and TRBJ1-1, with no clear D. There are 12 residues in the CDR3. CDR1 MNHEY and CDR2 SMNVEV come from the germline V gene (reference sequence). Trimming removed 2 bases at V and 1 base at J, with 2 bases between. CDR3 region: CASSLQNTEAFF. Written as DNA, the CDR3 is TGTGCCAGCAGTTTACAGAACACTGAAGCTTTCTTT.